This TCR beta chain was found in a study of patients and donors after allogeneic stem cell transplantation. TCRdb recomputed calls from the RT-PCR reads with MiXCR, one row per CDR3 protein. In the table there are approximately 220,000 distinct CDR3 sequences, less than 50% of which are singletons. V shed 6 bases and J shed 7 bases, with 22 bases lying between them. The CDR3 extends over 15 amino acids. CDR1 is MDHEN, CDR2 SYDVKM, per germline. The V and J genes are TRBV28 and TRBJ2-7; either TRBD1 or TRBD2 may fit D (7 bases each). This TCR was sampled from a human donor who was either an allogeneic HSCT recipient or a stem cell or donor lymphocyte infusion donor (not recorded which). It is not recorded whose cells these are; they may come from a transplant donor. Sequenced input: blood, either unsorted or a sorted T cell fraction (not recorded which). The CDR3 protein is CASSLSTRQGGEQYF. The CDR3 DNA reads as TGTGCCAGCAGCCTTTCTACGAGACAGGGAGGGGAGCAGTACTTC.